This paragraph reports one T cell receptor beta chain. The antigen is undetermined. This record belongs to a study of regulatory T cells in long-lasting Graves disease. Study outcomes and limitations: Persistent Graves' patients showed less TCR diversity than newly diagnosed patients showed. Gene preferences differed: TRBV28, TRBJ1-2, TRBJ2-5 in persistent cases.

Assembly of TCR beta libraries relied on iRepertoire HTBI primers together with Arm-PCR of CDR3 regions. In the original analysis: In the combined samples, under 80 TRBV and some 14 TRBJ segments were identified. TCRdb used MiXCR to reprocess the multiplex PCR reads, holding one entry per CDR3 protein. Clone size and V and J calls follow TCRdb, not the original study. In the table there are around 470,000 distinct CDR3 sequences, 12% to 15% of which are singletons. Described time point: newly diagnosed GD, antithyroid drugs for less than 3 months. Scientists built the TCR library using RNA that was extracted from PBMCs. The CDR3 runs to 15 residues. Germline lookup yields CDR1 MNHEY and CDR2 SVGEGT. J was trimmed by 5 bases and V by 2 bases; bases with no gene match: 6. The sample was also reused in another study, on T cells in Graves' hyperthyroidism and ophthalmopathy.

The specimen comprised peripheral blood mononuclear cells (PBMCs), sampled at new diagnosis, from a patient treated with antithyroid drugs. V gene TRBV6-2 or TRBV6-3 combines with J gene TRBJ2-5; 9 nucleotides align to TRBD2. The TCR originated in a woman in her fifties or sixties with Graves disease. The CDR3 region has the DNA TGTGCCAGCAGTTACGGGGCGGGAGGGCCGGAGACCCAGTACTTC. Protein sequence: CASSYGAGGPETQYF.